The rows below give T cell receptor beta chains drawn from one sample of a study of shared clonotypes between healthy human individuals. Profiled with immunoSEQ multiplex PCR; TCRdb holds only in-frame clones, not every one. The profile shows about 2.4 million clones, over 85% of them singletons. Input material: naive CD4+ T cells from PBMCs. All receptors derive from a man aged 18 to 29 in good health. Some clones in this sample may be carry-over from other donors' samples. The CDR3 runs from the conserved cysteine through the conserved F or W. A D gene is named only where the DNA matches it firmly. Clone size is not always given. Where it is, it says once, few, many or a class for expanded clones.

clone size,J gene,V gene,D gene,CDR3 protein,CDR3 DNA
NA,TRBJ2-7,TRBV28,TRBD2,CASSSSGGSSYEQYF,TGTGCCAGCAGTTCTAGCGGGGGCTCCTCCTACGAGCAGTACTTC
NA,TRBJ2-5,TRBV5-4,NA,CASSLGDAPAGGQETQYF,TGTGCCAGCAGCTTGGGGGACGCACCTGCGGGCGGACAAGAGACCCAGTACTTC
NA,TRBJ1-5,TRBV9,NA,CASSGTPASNQPQHF,TGTGCCAGCAGCGGGACACCGGCCTCCAATCAGCCCCAGCATTTT
NA,TRBJ1-3,TRBV2,NA,CASSEARTSGNTIYF,TGTGCCAGCAGTGAAGCGAGGACATCTGGAAACACCATATATTTT
NA,TRBJ2-5,TRBV5-1,TRBD1,CASSGGTGGEETQYF,TGCGCCAGCAGCGGGGGGACAGGGGGCGAAGAGACCCAGTACTTC
NA,TRBJ1-1,TRBV7-8,NA,CASSLLQPGGTEAFF,TGTGCCAGCAGCTTATTACAACCTGGGGGCACTGAAGCTTTCTTT
NA,TRBJ2-2,TRBV21-1,NA,CASSKSIRGGQINTGELFF,TGTGCCAGCAGCAAAAGCATCCGCGGTGGGCAGATAAACACCGGGGAGCTGTTTTTT
NA,TRBJ2-3,TRBV5-4,NA,CASSLPGLGTDTQYF,TGTGCCAGCAGCTTGCCGGGTTTGGGCACAGATACGCAGTATTTT
once,TRBJ2-3,TRBV5-1,TRBD2,CASSFSGTRTDTQYF,TGCGCCAGCAGCTTTAGCGGGACCCGCACAGATACGCAGTATTTT
NA,TRBJ1-3,TRBV5-1,NA,CASSDGRNSGNTIYF,TGCGCCAGCAGCGACGGACGGAATTCTGGAAACACCATATATTTT
NA,TRBJ1-2,TRBV11-2,NA,CASSRGSPRTNYGYTF,TGTGCCAGCAGCCGGGGCAGCCCCCGGACTAACTATGGCTACACCTTC
NA,TRBJ2-7,TRBV28,NA,CASSSRGASYEQYF,TGTGCCAGCAGTTCCAGGGGGGCCTCCTACGAGCAGTACTTC
NA,TRBJ2-7,TRBV19,TRBD2,CASSAAGGLRYGEQYF,TGTGCCAGTAGTGCTGCTGGGGGACTACGATACGGCGAGCAGTACTTC
NA,TRBJ2-1,TRBV5-1,TRBD2,CASSQLAGGPGEQFF,TGCGCCAGCAGCCAACTAGCGGGAGGGCCGGGGGAGCAGTTCTTC
NA,TRBJ2-2,TRBV5-1,NA,CASSLLRVTGELFF,TGCGCCAGCAGCTTGCTCCGAGTGACCGGGGAGCTGTTTTTT
NA,TRBJ2-7,TRBV7-8,NA,CASSHTTGISGGITYEQYF,TGTGCCAGCAGCCATACCACAGGGATTAGTGGGGGGATTACCTACGAGCAGTACTTC
NA,TRBJ1-2,TRBV2,TRBD1,CATEDREWGGYTF,TGTGCCACCGAGGACAGGGAGTGGGGGGGCTACACCTTC
NA,TRBJ2-7,TRBV6-5,NA,CASSYSVRTAIYEQYF,TGTGCCAGCAGTTACTCGGTTCGGACAGCGATCTACGAGCAGTACTTC
NA,TRBJ1-4,TRBV7-2,NA,CASSPRTSLSEKLFF,TGTGCCAGCAGCCCCCGGACCTCCCTATCGGAAAAACTGTTTTTT
NA,TRBJ2-5,TRBV2,NA,CASGRAETQYF,TGTGCCAGCGGCCGGGCAGAGACCCAGTACTTC
NA,TRBJ2-5,TRBV28,NA,CASSLPRGGGRETQYF,TGTGCCAGCAGTTTACCCCGGGGAGGGGGCAGGGAGACCCAGTACTTC
NA,TRBJ1-4,TRBV6-6,NA,CASTGGAVKEKLFF,TGTGCCAGCACCGGGGGCGCGGTGAAGGAAAAACTGTTTTTT
NA,TRBJ2-3,TRBV18,TRBD1,CASSADRVTDTQYF,TGTGCCAGCTCGGCGGACAGGGTTACAGATACGCAGTATTTT
once,TRBJ2-7,TRBV21-1,NA,CASSPRWGEGRSSYEQYF,TGTGCCAGCAGCCCCCGATGGGGGGAGGGCCGAAGCTCCTACGAGCAGTACTTC
NA,TRBJ2-1,TRBV6-5,TRBD1,CASRTPDGTAYEQFF,TGTGCCAGCAGAACTCCCGATGGGACAGCTTATGAGCAGTTCTTC
NA,TRBJ2-7,TRBV5-1,TRBD2,CASSLAGGAYEQYF,TGCGCCAGCAGCCTAGCGGGAGGGGCCTACGAGCAGTACTTC
NA,TRBJ1-3,TRBV5-1,NA,CASSLAGAAGGNTIYF,TGCGCCAGCAGCTTGGCGGGAGCTGCGGGGGGAAACACCATATATTTT
NA,TRBJ2-5,TRBV6-5,NA,CASSYRWSQETQYF,TGTGCCAGCAGTTACCGATGGAGCCAAGAGACCCAGTACTTC
NA,TRBJ2-1,TRBV19,TRBD2,CASSIGLAEGDEQFF,TGTGCCAGTAGTATAGGACTAGCGGAGGGCGATGAGCAGTTCTTC
NA,TRBJ1-6,TRBV6-5,NA,CASRRDSSRSPLHF,TGTGCCAGCAGGCGAGACTCTTCTCGGTCACCCCTCCACTTT
once,TRBJ2-1,TRBV7-2,NA,CASSAQGGYNEQFF,TGTGCCAGCAGCGCCCAGGGGGGGTACAATGAGCAGTTCTTC
NA,TRBJ1-5,TRBV5-1,NA,CASSLAGPQPQHF,TGCGCCAGCAGCTTGGCAGGGCCTCAGCCCCAGCATTTT
NA,TRBJ2-5,TRBV19,NA,CASSMGETQETQYF,TGTGCCAGTAGTATGGGAGAGACCCAAGAGACCCAGTACTTC
NA,TRBJ2-7,TRBV27,TRBD2,CASRVRLAGTYEQYF,TGTGCCAGCAGAGTTCGACTAGCGGGCACCTACGAGCAGTACTTC
once,TRBJ2-2,TRBV25-1,NA,CASSHKVNTGELFF,TGTGCCAGCAGCCATAAAGTAAACACCGGGGAGCTGTTTTTT
NA,TRBJ1-1,TRBV5-1,TRBD1,CASSLAGDRGTEAFF,TGCGCCAGCAGCTTGGCGGGGGACAGGGGGACTGAAGCTTTCTTT
NA,TRBJ2-1,TRBV5-1,NA,CASSSLGGSYNEQFF,TGCGCCAGCAGCTCCCTCGGGGGCTCCTACAATGAGCAGTTCTTC
NA,TRBJ2-5,TRBV14,NA,CASSQGFGPGETQYF,TGTGCCAGCAGCCAAGGTTTCGGTCCGGGGGAGACCCAGTACTTC
NA,TRBJ2-2,TRBV7-6,NA,CASSPSRDGRAGELFF,TGTGCCAGCAGCCCCAGCCGGGACGGCAGGGCCGGGGAGCTGTTTTTT
NA,TRBJ2-7,TRBV18,TRBD1,CASSLEGGTGSNEQYF,TGTGCCAGCTCACTAGAAGGCGGGACAGGGTCCAACGAGCAGTACTTC
NA,TRBJ2-5,TRBV18,TRBD2,CASSPRGRTSGKYETQYF,TGTGCCAGCTCACCACGAGGCCGGACTAGTGGCAAGTATGAGACCCAGTACTTC
NA,TRBJ1-2,TRBV5-6,NA,CASSPSLIANYGYTF,TGTGCCAGCAGCCCCTCCCTTATCGCTAACTATGGCTACACCTTC
NA,TRBJ2-5,TRBV18,NA,CASSPNGVQETQYF,TGTGCCAGCTCACCAAACGGGGTCCAAGAGACCCAGTACTTC
NA,TRBJ2-7,TRBV30,TRBD2,CAWSAGWTSGRSPIYEQYF,TGTGCCTGGAGTGCCGGATGGACTAGCGGGAGGTCCCCAATCTACGAGCAGTACTTC
NA,TRBJ1-2,TRBV9,NA,CASSLGAFPNYGYTF,TGTGCCAGCAGCCTGGGAGCTTTCCCTAACTATGGCTACACCTTC
NA,TRBJ1-3,TRBV14,TRBD1,CASSRQGASSGNTIYF,TGTGCCAGCAGTAGACAGGGGGCCAGCTCTGGAAACACCATATATTTT